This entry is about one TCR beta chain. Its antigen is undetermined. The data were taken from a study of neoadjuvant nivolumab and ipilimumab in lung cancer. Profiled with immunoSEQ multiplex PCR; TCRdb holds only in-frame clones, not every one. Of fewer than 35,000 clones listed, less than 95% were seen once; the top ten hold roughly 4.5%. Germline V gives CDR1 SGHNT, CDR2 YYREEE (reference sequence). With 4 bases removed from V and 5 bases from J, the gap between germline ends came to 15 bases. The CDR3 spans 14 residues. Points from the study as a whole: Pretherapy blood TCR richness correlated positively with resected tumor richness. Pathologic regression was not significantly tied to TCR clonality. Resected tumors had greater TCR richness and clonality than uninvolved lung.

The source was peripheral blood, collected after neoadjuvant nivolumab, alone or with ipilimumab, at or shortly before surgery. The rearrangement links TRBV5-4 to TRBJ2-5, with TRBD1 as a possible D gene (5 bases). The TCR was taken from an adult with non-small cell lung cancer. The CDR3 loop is CASSPRLSGETQYF. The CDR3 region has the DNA TGTGCCAGCAGCCCCCGATTATCAGGGGAGACCCAGTACTTC.